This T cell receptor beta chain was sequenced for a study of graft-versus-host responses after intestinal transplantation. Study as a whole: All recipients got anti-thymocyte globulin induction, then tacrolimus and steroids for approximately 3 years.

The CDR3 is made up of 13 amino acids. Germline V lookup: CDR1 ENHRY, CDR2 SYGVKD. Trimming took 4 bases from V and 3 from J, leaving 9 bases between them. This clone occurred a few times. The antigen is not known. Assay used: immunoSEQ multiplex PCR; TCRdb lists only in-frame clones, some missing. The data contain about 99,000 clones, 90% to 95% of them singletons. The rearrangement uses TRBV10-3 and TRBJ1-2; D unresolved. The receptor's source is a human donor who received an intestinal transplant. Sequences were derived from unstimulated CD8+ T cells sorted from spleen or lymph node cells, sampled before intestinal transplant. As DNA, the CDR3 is TGTGCCATCAGTGCTCCGGGCCACTATGGCTACACCTTC. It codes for CAISAPGHYGYTF.